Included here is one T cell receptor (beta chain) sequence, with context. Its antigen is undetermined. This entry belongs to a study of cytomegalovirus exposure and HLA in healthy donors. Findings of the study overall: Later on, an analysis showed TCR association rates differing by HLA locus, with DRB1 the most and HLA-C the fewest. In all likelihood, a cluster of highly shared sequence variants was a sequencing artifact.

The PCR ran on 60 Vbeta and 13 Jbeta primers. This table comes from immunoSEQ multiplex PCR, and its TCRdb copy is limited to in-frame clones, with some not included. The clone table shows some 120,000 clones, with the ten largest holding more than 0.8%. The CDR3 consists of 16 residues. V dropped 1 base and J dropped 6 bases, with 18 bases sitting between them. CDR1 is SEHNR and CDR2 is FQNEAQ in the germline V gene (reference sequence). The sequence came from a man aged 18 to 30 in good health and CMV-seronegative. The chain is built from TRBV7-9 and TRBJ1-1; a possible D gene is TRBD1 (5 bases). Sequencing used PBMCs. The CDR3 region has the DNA TGTGCCAGCAGCTTAGATACTAGTTGGAGGGACGCTGAAGCTTTCTTT. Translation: CASSLDTSWRDAEAFF.